The entry below describes one T cell receptor (beta chain). This entry is derived from a study of PD-L1 blockade in urothelial cancer. Synthetic analogs of TCR templates were spiked into every PCR. Assay: immunoSEQ multiplex PCR; the TCRdb copy retains only in-frame clones and omits some. The sample has around 110,000 clones, 75% to 90% seen once. The time point is: peripheral blood 6 weeks after treatment start. This receptor was obtained from a man in his sixties with urothelial cancer. This sample comprised PBMCs, obtained around atezolizumab (anti-PD-L1) treatment.

CDR3 loop: CASSARQARQYF. DNA of the CDR3: TGTGCCAGCAGCGCCCGACAGGCCCGGCAGTACTTC. The chain employs TRBV5-4 and TRBJ2-7; perhaps TRBD1 as D (6 bases). CDR1 is SGHNT and CDR2 is YYREEE in the germline V gene (reference sequence). Trimming took 4 bases from V and 9 from J, leaving 14 bases between them. This CDR3 is 12 amino acids long.